The 30 T cell receptor beta chains presented below share a single source sample, sequenced in a study of blood T cell repertoires in COVID-19. Profiling relied on immunoSEQ multiplex PCR, and the TCRdb table lists in-frame clones only, not all of them. The table shows about 240,000 clones, with about 81% occurring only once. The sequenced sample was peripheral blood. These receptors all stem from a woman aged 55-69 years with active or convalescent COVID-19.

This chain joins TRBV3-1 (or the pseudogene TRBV3-2) and TRBJ2-7, with 10 bases matching TRBD2. Trimming cost V 7 bases and J 3 bases; bases outside gene matches: 12. Looked up from germline, CDR1 is LGHDT and CDR2 is YNNKEL (reference sequence). The CDR3 is 16 residues long. This chain's CDR3 is CASTVTGPSGGYEQYF. The CDR3 bases are TGTGCCAGCACTGTGACAGGGCCTAGCGGGGGCTACGAGCAGTACTTC.

V gene TRBV2 combines with J gene TRBJ1-1, with 9 nucleotides matching TRBD1. V gave up 6 bases and J gave up 6 bases; unmatched junction bases: 5. The CDR3 extends over 13 amino acids. Looked up from germline, CDR1 is SNHLY and CDR2 is FYNNEI. This CDR3 is CASREQGAAEAFF. The CDR3, as DNA: TGTGCCAGCAGGGAACAGGGGGCCGCTGAAGCTTTCTTT.

This clone has only a few counts. J is TRBJ1-2 and V is TRBV5-8, with 10 bases that match TRBD1. The CDR3 contains 17 residues. The junction had 15 bases not matched to a gene; V was cut back by 4 bases and J by 6 bases. The germline V gene encodes CDR1 SGHTS and CDR2 YDEGEE. CDR3 amino acids: CASSLTGQGRSVNGYTF. The DNA of the CDR3 is TGTGCCAGCAGCCTGACGGGACAGGGGAGATCCGTAAATGGCTACACCTTC.

The rearrangement uses TRBV7-2 and TRBJ2-5; 10 bases match TRBD2. Germline trimming cut 1 base from V and 2 bases from J; bases unmatched to any gene: 7. Per germline, CDR1 SGHTA and CDR2 FQGNSA. CDR3 size: 17 residues. The CDR3 reads CASSLGSASGGQETQYF. Here the CDR3 DNA reads TGTGCCAGCAGCTTAGGTTCCGCTAGCGGGGGACAAGAGACCCAGTACTTC.

V gene TRBV22-1 combines with J gene TRBJ2-2; TRBD2 was called by the table and not checked on the DNA. TRBV22-1 is marked as a pseudogene. The CDR3 covers 21 residues. Written as DNA, the CDR3 is TGTCCTGGGAGCGGGAGGGGACTAGCGGGGGCCCCGTTCGCGAACACCGGGGAGCTGTTTTTT. This translates into CPGSGRGLAGAPFANTGELFF.

The chain links TRBV7-9 to TRBJ2-3; possible D gene TRBD2, 6 bases. The germline CDR1 and CDR2 sequences are SEHNR and FQNEAQ (reference sequence). V was clipped by 1 base and J by 6 bases, with 20 bases between them. This CDR3 region has 17 residues. The CDR3 sequence is CASSLGVVLAFPDTQYF. The DNA of the CDR3 is TGTGCCAGCAGCTTAGGAGTGGTACTAGCTTTCCCCGATACGCAGTATTTT. Variable domain in full (rest from reference TRBV7-9 and TRBJ2-3): DTGVSQNPRHKITKRGQNVTFRCDPISEHNRLYWYRQTLGQGPEFLTYFQNEAQLEKSRLLSDRFSAERPKGSFSTLEIQRTEQGDSAMYLCASSLGVVLAFPDTQYFGPGTRLTVL.

DNA of the CDR3: TGTGCCAGCGGAGCTAGCGGGGGGGAGGGGACCCAGTACTTC. Translation: CASGASGGEGTQYF. This chain joins TRBV7-2 and TRBJ2-5, with 12 bases lining up with TRBD2. Germline CDR1 SGHTA, CDR2 FQGNSA. V shed 8 bases, J shed 7 bases, and the junction held 8 bases outside the gene matches. There are 14 residues in the CDR3.

The CDR3 loop is CASSTGGGTDTQYF. In nucleotides, the CDR3 is TGTGCCAGCAGTACGGGGGGAGGCACAGATACGCAGTATTTT. The gene calls are TRBV6-2 or TRBV6-3 and TRBJ2-3; 7 bases line up with TRBD2. CDR1 is MNHEY and CDR2 is SVGEGT in the germline V gene. The CDR3 extends over 14 amino acids. V was pared by 5 bases and J by 1 base, with 3 bases of the junction left unmatched.

This clone appeared a few times. CDR3 sequence: CSVEAVRGQEKLFF. DNA of the CDR3: TGCAGCGTTGAAGCGGTTAGGGGACAAGAAAAACTGTTTTTT. The rearrangement links TRBV29-1 to TRBJ1-4; tentative D call: TRBD1 (6 bases). CDR1 is SQVTM, CDR2 ANQGSEA, per germline. V lost 1 base and J lost 8, with 14 bases in between. The CDR3 has 14 residues.

The rearrangement uses TRBV5-3 and TRBJ2-2; the match to TRBD2 covers 11 bases. Being an ORF, TRBV5-3 has a function that is uncertain. J lost 13 bases, V lost 4 bases, and 12 bases had no gene match. The CDR3 is 15 amino acids. The CDR3 sequence: CARSPCDSGGDGLFF. The CDR3 DNA reads TGTGCCAGAAGCCCCTGTGATAGCGGGGGGGACGGGCTGTTTTTT.

This sequence joins TRBV5-1 and TRBJ1-2; TRBD1 agrees at 8 bases. The CDR3 runs to 16 residues. V lost 4 bases to trimming and J lost 1 base; unmatched junction nucleotides: 9. CDR1 SGHRS and CDR2 YFSETQ come from the germline V gene. The CDR3 DNA reads as TGCGCCAGCAGCCTTATAGGGACAGGTTTTAACTATGGCTACACCTTC. Translated: CASSLIGTGFNYGYTF.

About this clone: An end of the junction differs from the germline gene, which may be a read error. The chain has TRBV11-3 and TRBJ2-1; 8 nucleotides line up with TRBD1. Germline CDR1 reads SGHNT; CDR2 reads YENEEA. The CDR3 spans 19 residues. In DNA, the CDR3 is TGTGCCAGCAACTTATTACCGACAGGGGTAGACCCTGGATACAATGAGCAGTTCTTC. Residues: CASNLLPTGVDPGYNEQFF.

The chain recombines TRBV19 with TRBJ1-2, with 7 bases fitting TRBD1. The CDR3 sequence is 14 residues long. Germline CDR1 reads LNHDA; CDR2 reads SQIVND (reference sequence). J lost 0 bases, V lost 4 bases, and 2 bases had no gene match. The CDR3 region is CASSNDRANYGYTF. CDR3 nucleotides: TGTGCCAGTAGTAATGACAGGGCTAACTATGGCTACACCTTC. The complete variable domain, with remaining parts taken from reference TRBV19 and TRBJ1-2, reads DGGITQSPKYLFRKEGQNVTLSCEQNLNHDAMYWYRQDPGQGLRLIYYSQIVNDFQKGDIAEGYSVSREKKESFPLTVTSAQKNPTAFYLCASSNDRANYGYTFGSGTRLTVV.

The chain employs TRBV2 and TRBJ2-1, with a tentative D call TRBD2 (6 bases). The V gene's germline CDR1 is SNHLY and CDR2 FYNNEI. V shed 5 bases and J shed 8 bases, with 13 bases lying between them. The CDR3 covers 13 residues. The CDR3 region has the DNA TGTGCCAGCAGTCCAGCGGGCCTCCATGAGCAGTTCTTC. Amino acid sequence: CASSPAGLHEQFF.

The V and J genes are TRBV5-1 and TRBJ1-2; unclear D gene. The length of the CDR3 is 12 residues. V dropped 0 bases and J dropped 7 bases, with 7 bases sitting between them. Germline V gene sequence: CDR1 SGHRS, CDR2 YFSETQ. This chain's CDR3 is CASSLEKSGYTF. CDR3 DNA sequence: TGCGCCAGCAGCTTGGAAAAGAGTGGCTACACCTTC.

The gene calls are TRBV3-1 (or the pseudogene TRBV3-2) and TRBJ2-1, with 14 bases fitting TRBD2. The CDR3 has 17 amino acids. CDR1 and CDR2 (germline): LGHDT, YNNKEL (reference sequence). V lost 2 bases and J lost 7; bases outside the gene matches: 7. CDR3 in DNA: TGTGCCAGCAGCCAACCGGGACTAGCGGGGGTGTGGAATGAGCAGTTCTTC. Protein product: CASSQPGLAGVWNEQFF.

The V gene is TRBV18, the J gene TRBJ1-3; TRBD1 agrees at 7 bases. The CDR3 covers 15 residues. Germline V gene sequence: CDR1 KGHSH, CDR2 LQKENI. Trimming cost V 3 bases and J 0 bases; bases outside gene matches: 2. CDR3 nucleotide sequence: TGTGCCAGCTCACCGGGACAGATCTCTGGAAACACCATATATTTT. Residues: CASSPGQISGNTIYF.

In this sample, this clone turned up a few times. CDR3 DNA: TGTGCCAGCAGTCGCAGACAGGGGGACGGCTACACCTTC. Its protein is CASSRRQGDGYTF. V gene TRBV2 combines with J gene TRBJ1-2, with 9 bases aligning to TRBD1. The CDR3 is 13 amino acids. Germline CDR1 is SNHLY and CDR2 is FYNNEI. The V segment lost 5 bases and the J segment 8 bases; nucleotides outside the gene matches: 6.

This chain connects TRBV30 to TRBJ1-5; D might be TRBD1 (6 bases). The CDR3 is 16 amino acids. V lost 3 bases, J lost 5 bases, and 20 bases lay in between. Per germline, CDR1 GTSNPN and CDR2 SVGIG (reference sequence). This chain's CDR3 is CAWSPQGQGAYQPQHF. The CDR3, as DNA: TGTGCCTGGAGCCCCCAGGGGCAGGGCGCTTATCAGCCCCAGCATTTT.

CDR3 bases: TGTGCCAGCATTTGGCAGGGGGCCGACACTGAAGCTTTCTTT. Its protein product is CASIWQGADTEAFF. The chain couples TRBV6-5 to TRBJ1-1; 8 positions agree with TRBD1. The CDR3 has 14 residues. V lost 7 bases, J lost 3 bases, and 7 bases stayed unmatched. Germline V CDR1 and CDR2: MNHEY, SVGAGI.

This chain joins TRBV7-3 and TRBJ2-1; D gene ambiguous. V shed 2 bases and J shed 6 bases, with 8 bases lying between them. From germline, CDR1 is SGHTA and CDR2 FQGTGA. This CDR3 has 13 amino acids. DNA of the CDR3: TGTGCCAGCAGCTTACGCAGTCTCAATGAGCAGTTCTTC. Translated, it gives CASSLRSLNEQFF.

This sequence joins TRBV5-8 and TRBJ1-1; D uncertain. The CDR3 has 15 amino acids. Germline-derived CDR1 and CDR2 are SGHTS and YDEGEE. The V gene lost 3 bases and the J gene lost 4 bases, with 16 bases spanning the gap. For the CDR3, the DNA is TGTGCCAGCAGCTCGTACAAGGCGGGGAGCACTGAAGCTTTCTTT. Protein sequence: CASSSYKAGSTEAFF.

The chain carries TRBV5-5 and TRBJ2-3; TRBD1 agrees at 9 bases. Losses at the gene ends were 0 bases for V and 3 bases for J; bases not matched to a gene: 2. The CDR3 spans 15 residues. The germline CDR1 and CDR2 sequences are SGHKS and YYEKEE (reference sequence). CDR3 DNA: TGTGCCAGCAGCTTGGCGACAGGGGGGACAGATACGCAGTATTTT. This gives the protein CASSLATGGTDTQYF.

J is TRBJ2-7 and V is TRBV18, with 7 bases that match TRBD1. The V gene's germline CDR1 is KGHSH and CDR2 LQKENI. The trim removed 6 bases at V and 1 base at J, leaving 15 bases unmatched. The CDR3 has 17 amino acids. CDR3 protein: CASSRLLKRDSSYEQYF. CDR3 in DNA: TGTGCCAGCTCGAGACTCCTAAAACGGGACAGTTCCTACGAGCAGTACTTC.

V is TRBV3-1 (or the pseudogene TRBV3-2) and J is TRBJ2-7; 13 nucleotides agree with TRBD2. The CDR3 loop spans 15 amino acids. The V gene end was trimmed by 5 bases and the J gene end by 4 bases; junction bases not matched to a gene: 5. The V gene's germline CDR1 is LGHDT and CDR2 YNNKEL (reference sequence). The CDR3 reads CASSWGLAGRYEQYF. Written as DNA, the CDR3 is TGTGCCAGCAGCTGGGGACTAGCGGGGAGATACGAGCAGTACTTC.

V gene TRBV7-2 combines with J gene TRBJ2-5, with 7 bases lining up with TRBD2. V lost 5 bases to trimming and J lost 1 base; unmatched junction nucleotides: 1. Germline CDR1 and CDR2: SGHTA and FQGNSA. This CDR3 is built from 13 residues. CDR3 in DNA: TGTGCCAGCAGCACGGGAGGCCAAGAGACCCAGTACTTC. Protein sequence: CASSTGGQETQYF.

The chain carries TRBV11-2 and TRBJ1-2, with D maybe TRBD1 (6 bases). V was shortened by 5 bases and J by 4 bases, with 23 bases between the two germline ends. The length of the CDR3 is 17 residues. Germline V gene data show CDR1 as SGHAT and CDR2 as FQNNGV. The DNA of the CDR3 is TGTGCCAGCAGCCCGAAAGTGGGGGCCGGTATTCTCTATGGCTACACCTTC. It is translated as CASSPKVGAGILYGYTF.

V is TRBV7-2 and J is TRBJ2-7, with no clear D. The CDR3 is made up of 16 amino acids. CDR1 and CDR2 from the germline V gene are SGHTA and FQGNSA. Deletions cut 7 bases from V and 3 bases from J, with 22 bases between. Here the CDR3 DNA reads TGTGCCAGCACCTCGATATCAAGCCGGTTTGTCTACGAGCAGTACTTC. It specifies CASTSISSRFVYEQYF. Drawing the rest from reference TRBV7-2 and TRBJ2-7, the complete variable domain is GAGVSQSPSNKVTEKGKDVELRCDPISGHTALYWYRQSLGQGLEFLIYFQGNSAPDKSGLPSDRFSAERTGGSVSTLTIQRTQQEDSAVYLCASTSISSRFVYEQYFGPGTRLTVT.

The chain is built from TRBV19 and TRBJ2-5; 7 bases fit TRBD1. Germline V gives CDR1 LNHDA, CDR2 SQIVND (reference sequence). This CDR3 region has 15 residues. With V trimmed by 4 bases and J by 2 bases, 7 bases remained unmatched. This chain's CDR3 is CASSRGTVKQETQYF. In DNA, the CDR3 is TGTGCCAGTAGTAGGGGGACAGTTAAGCAAGAGACCCAGTACTTC.

V and J are TRBV2 and TRBJ2-5, with D possibly TRBD1 on 8 matching bases. Germline CDR1 reads SNHLY; CDR2 reads FYNNEI. The CDR3 runs 14 residues. Trimming left V 8 bases short and J 5 bases short, with 18 bases between. The CDR3 region is CASANRGRGETQYF. The CDR3 nucleotides are TGTGCCAGCGCCAACAGGGGGAGGGGCGAGACCCAGTACTTC.